This TCR beta chain was observed in a study of blood T cell repertoires in COVID-19. Data came from immunoSEQ multiplex PCR; TCRdb stores just in-frame clones and leaves some out. The repertoire holds some 130,000 clones, with over 75% as singletons. V dropped 5 bases and J dropped 2 bases, with 16 bases sitting between them. This CDR3 is 15 amino acids long. Germline CDR1 is MNHEY and CDR2 is SVGAGI. This chain connects TRBV6-5 to TRBJ2-7; a possible D gene is TRBD1 (6 bases). The sample was peripheral blood. This TCR derives from a man in his forties or fifties with active or convalescent COVID-19. The CDR3, as DNA: TGTGCCAGCAGTCAGGAACAGGGTCTACCCTACGAGCAGTACTTC. Protein product: CASSQEQGLPYEQYF.